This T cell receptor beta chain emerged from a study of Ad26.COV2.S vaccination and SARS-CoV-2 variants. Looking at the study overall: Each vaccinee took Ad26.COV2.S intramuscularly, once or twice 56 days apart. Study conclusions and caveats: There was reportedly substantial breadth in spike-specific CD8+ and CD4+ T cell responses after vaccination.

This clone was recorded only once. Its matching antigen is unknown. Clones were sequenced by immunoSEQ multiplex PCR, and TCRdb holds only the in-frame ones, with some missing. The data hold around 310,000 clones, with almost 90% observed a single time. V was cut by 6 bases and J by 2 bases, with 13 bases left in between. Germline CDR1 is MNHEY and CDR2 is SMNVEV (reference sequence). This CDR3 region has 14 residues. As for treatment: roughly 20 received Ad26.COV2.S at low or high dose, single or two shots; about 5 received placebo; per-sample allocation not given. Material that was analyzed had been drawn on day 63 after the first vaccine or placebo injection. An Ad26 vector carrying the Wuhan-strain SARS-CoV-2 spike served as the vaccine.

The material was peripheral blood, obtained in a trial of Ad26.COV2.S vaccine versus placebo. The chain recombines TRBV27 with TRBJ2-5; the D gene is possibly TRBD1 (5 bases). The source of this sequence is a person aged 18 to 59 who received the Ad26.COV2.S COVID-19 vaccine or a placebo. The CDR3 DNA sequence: TGTGCCAGCAGCCCCAGCAGGGCACAAGAGACCCAGTACTTC. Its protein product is CASSPSRAQETQYF.